This passage covers 7 T cell receptor beta chains from one sample sequenced in a study of OX40 agonist ivuxolimab in advanced cancers. Assay used: immunoSEQ multiplex PCR; TCRdb lists only in-frame clones, some missing. This table has under 200,000 clones, roughly 94% appearing once. Material: CD4+ or CD8+ T cells sorted from blood, obtained in a trial of the OX40 agonist ivuxolimab. Receptors originate from an adult with an advanced solid tumor such as melanoma, head and neck, liver or kidney cancer.

The chain is built from TRBV21-1 and TRBJ1-2; TRBD1 is taken as the D call from the table, unchecked against the DNA. TRBV21-1 is listed as a pseudogene. This CDR3 contains 13 residues. CDR3 protein: CASSTYRDIGYTF. CDR3 nucleotide sequence: TGTGCCAGCAGCACATACAGGGATATAGGCTACACCTTC.

About this clone: At one end the junction does not follow the germline gene, possibly because of a read error. The gene calls are TRBV28 and TRBJ2-7; D is perhaps TRBD1 (5 bases). Per the germline V gene, CDR1 is MDHEN and CDR2 is SYDVKM. This CDR3 has 14 residues. The CDR3 is CAGSQGGASYEQYF. CDR3 DNA: TGTGCCGGCAGCCAGGGCGGAGCAAGCTACGAGCAGTACTTC.

This clone was seen a single time. The chain joins TRBV9 to TRBJ2-1; TRBD2 is a possible D gene (5 bases). CDR1 SGDLS and CDR2 YYNGEE come from the germline V gene. The CDR3 spans 14 residues. The germline V and J ends were trimmed by 0 bases and 3 bases, with 7 bases remaining between them. The CDR3 loop reads CASSVAGYYNEQFF. The CDR3, as DNA: TGTGCCAGCAGCGTAGCGGGATACTACAATGAGCAGTTCTTC.

This clone was counted only a few times. The chain is built from TRBV10-2 and TRBJ2-3; 9 bases match TRBD2. Germline-derived CDR1 and CDR2 are WSHSY and SAAADI. This CDR3 spans 14 amino acids. V lost 5 bases and J lost 1; bases outside the gene matches: 1. The CDR3 here is CASSLAGRTDTQYF. CDR3 coding DNA: TGCGCCAGCAGTCTAGCGGGGCGCACAGATACGCAGTATTTT.

The J gene is TRBJ1-1, the V gene TRBV2, with unresolved D. This CDR3 region has 12 residues. Between the trimmed V and J ends, which lost 8 bases and 0 bases, there was a span of 7 bases. The germline CDR1 and CDR2 sequences are SNHLY and FYNNEI. The CDR3 protein is CASRRMNTEAFF. The CDR3 nucleotides read TGTGCCAGCCGACGGATGAACACTGAAGCTTTCTTT.

This rearrangement joins TRBV9 to TRBJ2-3; D ambiguous. The germline V and J ends were trimmed by 4 bases and 4 bases, with 19 bases remaining between them. Germline V gene sequence: CDR1 SGDLS, CDR2 YYNGEE. The CDR3 consists of 16 residues. The CDR3 coding sequence is TGTGCCAGCAGCCCCTCGGGTAGTTTTAGTTCAGATACGCAGTATTTT. It yields the protein CASSPSGSFSSDTQYF.

DNA for the CDR3: TGTGCCAGCAGCTTCCTCTCGGACAGCAAGATAACCCAGTACTTC. Protein product: CASSFLSDSKITQYF. The chain uses TRBV11-1 and TRBJ2-5, with D possibly matching TRBD1 (6 bases). The germline V gene has CDR1 SGHAT and CDR2 FQDESV (reference sequence). This CDR3 contains 15 residues. V was cut by 3 bases and J by 8 bases, with 19 bases left in between. Supplemented by reference TRBV11-1 and TRBJ2-5, the full variable domain reads EAEVAQSPRYKITEKSQAVAFWCDPISGHATLYWYRQILGQGPELLVQFQDESVVDDSQLPKDRFSAERLKGVDSTLKIQPAELGDSAMYLCASSFLSDSKITQYFGPGTRLLVL.